This T cell receptor beta chain was captured by sequencing in a study of CD8 T cells in Susac syndrome. Negative isolation yielded the CD8+ and CD4+ T cells, while FACS enriched the TEMRA cells. This CDR3 is built from 17 residues. Trimming stripped 0 bases from V and 2 bases from J, with 14 bases between. Germline V CDR1 and CDR2: SGHRS, YFSETQ. RNA totalling 0.5 to 1 ug underwent reverse transcription with random hexamers. It was immunoSEQ multiplex PCR that amplified TCR beta CDR3 across 54 Vbeta and 13 Jbeta. TCRdb recomputed calls from the immunoSEQ multiplex PCR reads with MiXCR, one row per CDR3 protein. The sample lists 300,000 or so distinct CDR3 sequences, 92% occurring once.

Specimen: CD4+ T cells from PBMCs. The chain recombines TRBV5-1 with TRBJ2-2, with unresolved D. The receptor was isolated from a human donor with multiple sclerosis. The CDR3 coding sequence is TGCGCCAGCAGCTTGGGGGCTCGATTCTCCAACACCGGGGAGCTGTTTTTT. This sequence encodes CASSLGARFSNTGELFF.